Included here is one T cell receptor beta chain sequence, with context. Clones were sequenced by immunoSEQ multiplex PCR, and TCRdb holds only the in-frame ones, with some missing. Of roughly 310,000 clones listed, approximately 90% are singletons. The data belong to a study of blood T cell repertoires in COVID-19. Across the whole study: Samples representing acute and convalescent COVID-19 were sourced from the United States, Italy and Spain. T cells, B-cell-depleted T cells, or PBMCs supplied cDNA or gDNA.

CDR3 length: 17 amino acids. Germline V gives CDR1 MGHRA, CDR2 YSYEKL. The V end lost 0 bases, the J end lost 2 bases, and 16 bases lay between the germline ends. The receptor was derived from a woman aged 45-65 years with active or convalescent COVID-19. The genes are TRBV4-1 and TRBJ1-2; the D is unclear. Sequenced input: peripheral blood. CDR3 region: CASSQELLGSPNYGYTF. The CDR3 region has the DNA TGCGCCAGCAGCCAAGAACTGTTGGGCAGTCCAAACTATGGCTACACCTTC.